This section outlines one T cell receptor (beta chain) sequence together with its context. Its antigen is unknown. This sample was taken from a study of T cell responses to AZD1222 COVID-19 vaccine. The study, taken as a whole, reports: Spike was spanned by vaccine-associated CD4 TCRs, which were dominant at 160-218 and 743-854. Repertoire samples came only from after the peak T cell response.

This CDR3 contains 13 residues. Trimming removed 5 bases at V and 9 bases at J, with 14 bases between. Clones were sequenced by immunoSEQ multiplex PCR, and TCRdb holds only the in-frame ones, with some missing. The profile shows around 150,000 clones, 88% of them singletons. This sequence joins TRBV12-3 or TRBV12-4 and TRBJ2-1; no firm D call. The sequencing used peripheral blood, collected on day 0 of AZD1222 vaccination. This TCR was sampled from an adult in good health. In DNA, the CDR3 is TGTGCCAGCAGTAGGATACGTAGGAGTGAGCAGTTCTTC. It yields the protein CASSRIRRSEQFF.